The subject of this entry is one T cell receptor (beta chain). These data belong to a study of blood T cell repertoires in COVID-19. The protocol was immunoSEQ multiplex PCR, while the TCRdb copy is restricted to in-frame clones and leaves out a portion. This sample yields under 200,000 clones, of which roughly 84% are seen a single time; less than 3% belongs to the top ten. The sample was peripheral blood. The receptor was isolated from a human donor with acute or convalescent COVID-19. The donor label of this sample is uncertain.

The CDR3: CASSPLQGNTGELFF. The CDR3, as DNA: TGTGCCAGCTCACCACTACAGGGGAACACCGGGGAGCTGTTTTTT. The chain is built from TRBV18 and TRBJ2-2, with D possibly matching TRBD1 (6 bases). The germline V gene encodes CDR1 KGHSH and CDR2 LQKENI. Trimming removed 1 base at V and 1 base at J, with 7 bases between. The CDR3 has 15 residues.